Following are 14 T cell receptor beta chains from one sample sequenced in a study of OX40 agonist ivuxolimab in advanced cancers. Clones were sequenced by immunoSEQ multiplex PCR, and TCRdb holds only the in-frame ones, with some missing. The sample shows roughly 89,000 clones, approximately 91% of them seen only once. The sample consisted of CD4+ or CD8+ T cells sorted from blood, taken in a trial of the OX40 agonist ivuxolimab. The receptors were gathered from an adult with an advanced solid tumor such as melanoma, head and neck, liver or kidney cancer.

The chain has TRBV2 and TRBJ2-7; D remains unclear. The length of the CDR3 is 11 residues. The ends were cut back, 8 bases at V and 3 bases at J, with 8 bases in the middle. The germline V gene encodes CDR1 SNHLY and CDR2 FYNNEI. The CDR3 DNA reads as TGTGCCAGCGTGGCCTTCTACGAGCAGTACTTC. Amino acids: CASVAFYEQYF.

The chain links TRBV7-8 to TRBJ2-2; D is possibly TRBD2 (6 bases). The CDR3 runs to 17 residues. From germline, CDR1 is SGHVS and CDR2 FQNEAQ. Trimming cost V 1 base and J 5 bases, with 17 bases left between them. The CDR3: CASSLVIGTVGTGELFF. CDR3 DNA: TGTGCCAGCAGCTTAGTTATCGGGACTGTTGGGACCGGGGAGCTGTTTTTT.

This chain joins TRBV6-1 and TRBJ2-1; 11 positions agree with TRBD2. The CDR3 loop spans 14 amino acids. V shed 10 bases and J 9 bases; nucleotides not matched to a gene: 11. The germline CDR1 and CDR2 sequences are MNHNS and SASEGT. The DNA for the CDR3 is TGTGCCACTTTTCTAGCGGGAGGCTCTGGTGAGCAGTTCTTC. Translation: CATFLAGGSGEQFF.

This sequence joins TRBV5-1 and TRBJ2-3; D is ambiguous. Germline loops: CDR1 SGHRS, CDR2 YFSETQ. V was clipped by 0 bases and J by 2 bases, with 7 bases between them. This CDR3 spans 14 amino acids. Here the CDR3 reads CASSLVGPTDTQYF. CDR3 bases: TGCGCCAGCAGCTTGGTGGGTCCCACAGATACGCAGTATTTT.

The CDR3 sequence is CASSYSLAGAQETQYF. CDR3 DNA: TGTGCCAGCAGTTACTCGCTAGCGGGGGCGCAAGAGACCCAGTACTTC. The chain recombines TRBV6-6 with TRBJ2-5; TRBD2 agrees at 10 bases. The germline CDR1 and CDR2 sequences are MNHNY and SVGAGI (reference sequence). Trimming at V came to 0 bases and at J to 2 bases, leaving 3 bases not matched to a gene. This CDR3 region has 16 residues.

The chain joins TRBV7-2 to TRBJ2-1; D might be TRBD2 (6 bases). This CDR3 comprises 15 residues. Germline V gives CDR1 SGHTA, CDR2 FQGNSA. V was trimmed by 1 base and J by 3 bases, leaving 10 bases between them. CDR3 protein: CASSLVASDYNEQFF. Written as DNA, the CDR3 is TGTGCCAGCAGCTTAGTAGCTAGCGACTACAATGAGCAGTTCTTC.

This chain uses TRBV18 with TRBJ2-1; 7 bases are shared with TRBD1. Trimming took 2 bases from V and 11 from J; bases not matched to a gene: 6. Germline assignment: CDR1 KGHSH and CDR2 LQKENI. This CDR3 comprises 13 residues. The CDR3 spells CASSPDRATKQFF. DNA for the CDR3: TGTGCCAGCTCACCAGACAGGGCGACCAAGCAGTTCTTC.

This chain uses TRBV30 with TRBJ2-5, with D perhaps assigned TRBD1 or TRBD2 (5 bases each). V was pared by 4 bases and J by 5 bases, with 20 bases between. This CDR3 has 15 amino acids. Germline CDR1 is GTSNPN and CDR2 is SVGIG (reference sequence). CDR3 coding DNA: TGTGCCTGGAAAAAAACCGGGGCGAGGGAGGAGACCCAGTACTTC. Translation gives CAWKKTGAREETQYF.

This clone came up once. This CDR3 reads CASRKFGTSGSKSYNEQFF. The CDR3 region has the DNA TGTGCCAGTAGGAAATTCGGGACTAGCGGGAGTAAATCCTACAATGAGCAGTTCTTC. The V gene is TRBV6-4, the J gene TRBJ2-1; 14 positions agree with TRBD2. This CDR3 has 19 residues. With V trimmed by 9 bases and J by 1 base, 14 bases remained unmatched. The V gene's germline CDR1 is MRHNA and CDR2 SNTAGT.

This clone was found once. The V and J genes are TRBV28 and TRBJ2-7; tentatively, D is TRBD2 (6 bases). Trimming removed 2 bases at V and 3 bases at J, with 17 bases between. Germline V gene sequence: CDR1 MDHEN, CDR2 SYDVKM. The length of the CDR3 is 16 residues. The CDR3 here is CASSLMGVEGRYEQYF. CDR3 bases: TGTGCCAGCAGTTTAATGGGGGTGGAGGGGCGCTACGAGCAGTACTTC. Using reference TRBV28 and TRBJ2-7 for the parts outside the CDR3, the full variable domain is DVKVTQSSRYLVKRTGEKVFLECVQDMDHENMFWYRQDPGLGLRLIYFSYDVKMKEKGDIPEGYSVSREKKERFSLILESASTNQTSMYLCASSLMGVEGRYEQYFGPGTRLTVT.

The V and J genes are TRBV7-3 and TRBJ2-2, with D possibly being TRBD2 (6 bases). The CDR3 runs to 15 residues. CDR1 is SGHTA, CDR2 FQGTGA, per germline. Between the trimmed V and J ends, which lost 2 bases and 4 bases, there was a span of 11 bases. The CDR3 bases are TGTGCCAGCAGCTTAGCGGGGCAGTCCACCGGGGAGCTGTTTTTT. This sequence encodes CASSLAGQSTGELFF.

The chain employs TRBV19 and TRBJ1-1; D is unresolved. This CDR3 has 13 residues. V was pared by 3 bases and J by 3 bases, with 8 bases between. The germline V gene encodes CDR1 LNHDA and CDR2 SQIVND (reference sequence). The CDR3 spells CASSMGWHTEAFF. The DNA of the CDR3 is TGTGCCAGTAGTATGGGGTGGCACACTGAAGCTTTCTTT.

The chain combines TRBV9 with TRBJ1-2, with D possibly matching TRBD1 (5 bases). This CDR3 spans 14 amino acids. Trimming left V 3 bases short and J 5 bases short, with 14 bases between. Germline CDR1 and CDR2: SGDLS and YYNGEE. CDR3 in DNA: TGTGCCAGCAGCGAACAGGCCAGGCCATATGGCTACACCTTC. It codes for CASSEQARPYGYTF.

V is TRBV27 and J is TRBJ2-7; 7 bases are a match to TRBD2. The junction had 7 bases not matched to a gene; V was cut back by 6 bases and J by 5 bases. CDR1 is MNHEY and CDR2 is SMNVEV in the germline V gene (reference sequence). This CDR3 comprises 13 residues. For the CDR3, the DNA is TGTGCCAGCAGACTCCTGGGAGGGGACGAGCAGTACTTC. It yields the protein CASRLLGGDEQYF.